Listed below are T cell receptor beta chains from one sample, sequenced in a study of blood T cell repertoires in COVID-19. Clones were sequenced by immunoSEQ multiplex PCR, and TCRdb holds only the in-frame ones, with some missing. The sample holds some 150,000 clones, 85% to 90% seen once. Sample: peripheral blood. The receptors here all came from a human donor in a cohort sampled during active COVID-19. CDR3s include the opening cysteine and the closing phenylalanine or tryptophan. A D gene is named only where the DNA matches it firmly. Clone sizes are given selectively: once, few, many, or a class where the clone is expanded.

size: -
J: TRBJ1-5
D: -
V: TRBV28
CDR3: CASSLSQGNQPQHF
DNA: TGTGCCAGCAGTTTATCGCAGGGCAATCAGCCCCAGCATTTT

size: -
J: TRBJ2-1
D: TRBD2
V: TRBV27
CDR3: CASSLRTVWGRASLFGNEQFF
DNA: TGTGCCAGCAGCCTGCGAACTGTATGGGGGAGGGCGTCCCTTTTTGGTAATGAGCAGTTCTTC

size: -
J: TRBJ1-3
D: TRBD1
V: TRBV9
CDR3: CASSPKQGAEVRRNTIYF
DNA: TGTGCCAGCAGCCCAAAACAGGGGGCTGAAGTTCGGAGAAACACCATATATTTT

size: -
J: TRBJ2-1
D: TRBD2
V: TRBV5-4
CDR3: CASSETLAGGYNEQFF
DNA: TGTGCCAGCAGCGAGACACTAGCGGGAGGGTACAATGAGCAGTTCTTC

size: -
J: TRBJ1-4
D: -
V: TRBV10-2
CDR3: CASRGAGGEKLFF
DNA: TGCGCCAGCAGGGGGGCGGGGGGAGAAAAACTGTTTTTT

size: -
J: TRBJ2-5
D: -
V: TRBV7-2
CDR3: CASSLTAAPAQETQYF
DNA: TGTGCCAGCAGCTTAACGGCGGCTCCCGCGCAAGAGACCCAGTACTTC

size: once
J: TRBJ2-1
D: TRBD1
V: TRBV2
CDR3: CASIPRDRETYNEQFF
DNA: TGTGCCAGCATTCCACGAGACAGGGAAACCTACAATGAGCAGTTCTTC

size: -
J: TRBJ2-5
D: TRBD1
V: TRBV18
CDR3: CASSPGQGVRQETQYF
DNA: TGTGCCAGCTCACCTGGGCAGGGGGTGAGGCAAGAGACCCAGTACTTC

size: -
J: TRBJ1-2
D: -
V: TRBV29-1
CDR3: CSVESPANYGYTF
DNA: TGCAGCGTTGAGTCGCCGGCTAACTATGGCTACACCTTC

size: -
J: TRBJ1-6
D: -
V: TRBV5-1
CDR3: CASSGQLDNSPLHF
DNA: TGCGCCAGCAGCGGACAGCTCGATAATTCACCCCTCCACTTT

size: -
J: TRBJ1-4
D: -
V: TRBV24-1
CDR3: CATSDFREEEKLFF
DNA: TGTGCCACCAGTGATTTCAGGGAGGAAGAAAAACTGTTTTTT

size: once
J: TRBJ2-7
D: TRBD1
V: TRBV7-2
CDR3: CASSSTEPGGYEQYF
DNA: TGTGCCAGCAGCTCGACAGAGCCAGGGGGCTACGAGCAGTACTTC

size: -
J: TRBJ1-1
D: TRBD1
V: TRBV7-2
CDR3: CASSLVVRGRTTEAFF
DNA: TGTGCCAGCAGCTTAGTTGTAAGGGGGCGAACGACTGAAGCTTTCTTT

size: -
J: TRBJ2-7
D: TRBD1
V: TRBV2
CDR3: CASTQTRDRGFYSYEQYF
DNA: TGTGCCAGCACTCAGACCCGGGACAGGGGCTTTTACTCCTACGAGCAGTACTTC

size: -
J: TRBJ2-2
D: TRBD1
V: TRBV5-1
CDR3: CASSHGTESLNTGELFF
DNA: TGCGCCAGCAGCCACGGGACAGAAAGTTTGAACACCGGGGAGCTGTTTTTT

size: once
J: TRBJ2-7
D: -
V: TRBV20-1
CDR3: CSAISSYEQYF
DNA: TGCAGTGCTATCAGCTCCTACGAGCAGTACTTC

size: -
J: TRBJ1-1
D: -
V: TRBV28
CDR3: CASSSGNTEAFF
DNA: TGTGCCAGCAGTTCGGGGAACACTGAAGCTTTCTTT

size: -
J: TRBJ1-2
D: TRBD1
V: TRBV10-3
CDR3: CAISEPGQADGYTF
DNA: TGTGCCATCAGTGAGCCGGGACAGGCCGATGGCTACACCTTC

size: -
J: TRBJ2-1
D: TRBD2
V: TRBV30
CDR3: CAWSGTSGGSNEQFF
DNA: TGTGCCTGGAGTGGGACTAGCGGGGGGTCCAATGAGCAGTTCTTC

size: -
J: TRBJ2-3
D: TRBD1
V: TRBV18
CDR3: CASSPRRTGGEHLTDTQYF
DNA: TGTGCCAGCTCACCAAGGCGGACAGGCGGTGAACATCTCACCGATACGCAGTATTTT

size: -
J: TRBJ1-2
D: -
V: TRBV19
CDR3: CASSGLQGEYGYTF
DNA: TGTGCCAGTAGTGGCCTACAGGGTGAATATGGCTACACCTTC

size: -
J: TRBJ1-1
D: TRBD1
V: TRBV10-3
CDR3: CAISGTGGGEAFF
DNA: TGTGCCATCAGTGGGACAGGGGGGGGTGAAGCTTTCTTT

size: -
J: TRBJ2-6
D: -
V: TRBV18
CDR3: CASSPRGANVLTF
DNA: TGTGCCAGCTCACCCAGGGGGGCCAACGTCCTGACTTTC

size: -
J: TRBJ1-4
D: -
V: TRBV7-2
CDR3: CASSLVGGNEKLFF
DNA: TGTGCCAGCAGCTTAGTAGGGGGAAATGAAAAACTGTTTTTT

size: -
J: TRBJ2-7
D: -
V: TRBV28
CDR3: CASSFGPGPLHEQYF
DNA: TGTGCCAGCAGTTTTGGGCCAGGGCCCTTACACGAGCAGTACTTC

size: -
J: TRBJ2-1
D: TRBD2
V: TRBV7-3
CDR3: CASSPVTSELSHEQFF
DNA: TGTGCCAGCAGCCCAGTGACTAGCGAATTATCCCATGAGCAGTTCTTC

size: -
J: TRBJ1-1
D: TRBD1
V: TRBV4-3
CDR3: CASSQLDRVAEAFF
DNA: TGCGCCAGCAGCCAACTTGACAGGGTCGCTGAAGCTTTCTTT

size: -
J: TRBJ1-5
D: -
V: TRBV6-5
CDR3: CASSYRGSNQPQHF
DNA: TGTGCCAGCAGTTACAGGGGAAGCAATCAGCCCCAGCATTTT

size: -
J: TRBJ2-7
D: -
V: TRBV7-8
CDR3: CASSSTRGKDSYEQYF
DNA: TGTGCCAGCAGCTCCACACGCGGAAAAGACTCCTACGAGCAGTACTTC

size: -
J: TRBJ1-6
D: TRBD1
V: TRBV19
CDR3: CASSTRGQGPNSPLHF
DNA: TGTGCCAGTAGTACCCGGGGACAGGGCCCTAATTCACCCCTCCACTTT

size: few
J: TRBJ2-7
D: TRBD1
V: TRBV9
CDR3: CASSVGQGAFYEQYF
DNA: TGTGCCAGCAGCGTGGGACAGGGGGCGTTCTACGAGCAGTACTTC

size: -
J: TRBJ2-2
D: TRBD2
V: TRBV25-1
CDR3: CASSEGASGFTGELFF
DNA: TGTGCCAGCAGTGAGGGGGCTAGCGGGTTCACCGGGGAGCTGTTTTTT

size: -
J: TRBJ2-3
D: -
V: TRBV7-3
CDR3: CASSFLSGHTDTQYF
DNA: TGTGCCAGCAGCTTCCTTAGCGGCCACACAGATACGCAGTATTTT

size: -
J: TRBJ2-1
D: -
V: TRBV6-6
CDR3: CASSYTGNEQFF
DNA: TGTGCCAGCAGTTATACAGGCAATGAGCAGTTCTTC

size: -
J: TRBJ2-5
D: TRBD2
V: TRBV28
CDR3: CASSLPGRVAGVKETQYF
DNA: TGTGCCAGCAGTTTACCGGGGAGGGTCGCGGGGGTTAAAGAGACCCAGTACTTC

size: -
J: TRBJ1-1
D: TRBD1
V: TRBV18
CDR3: CASSQTTGSISEAFF
DNA: TGTGCCAGCTCACAAACGACAGGGAGCATTTCTGAAGCTTTCTTT

size: -
J: TRBJ2-5
D: TRBD1
V: TRBV11-2
CDR3: CASSLNQGAQVTQYF
DNA: TGTGCCAGCAGCTTAAATCAGGGGGCGCAGGTGACCCAGTACTTC

size: -
J: TRBJ1-6
D: -
V: TRBV30
CDR3: CAWSRSATAGNSPLHF
DNA: TGTGCCTGGAGTAGGTCGGCGACAGCGGGGAATTCACCCCTCCACTTT

size: -
J: TRBJ2-7
D: TRBD1
V: TRBV5-3
CDR3: CARSSGSWDRDRGKEVSYEQYF
DNA: TGTGCCAGAAGCTCCGGGTCCTGGGATCGGGACAGGGGGAAAGAGGTCAGCTACGAGCAGTACTTC

size: few
J: TRBJ2-3
D: TRBD1
V: TRBV7-3
CDR3: CASSLGQGHDTQYF
DNA: TGTGCCAGCAGCTTAGGACAGGGTCACGATACGCAGTATTTT

size: -
J: TRBJ2-5
D: TRBD2
V: TRBV28
CDR3: CASKGGGGQWEFQYF
DNA: TGTGCCAGTAAAGGCGGGGGAGGGCAATGGGAGTTCCAGTACTTC

size: -
J: TRBJ1-5
D: -
V: TRBV7-2
CDR3: CASSLLGPRDNQPQHF
DNA: TGTGCCAGCAGCTTATTGGGGCCCAGGGATAATCAGCCCCAGCATTTT

size: -
J: TRBJ2-1
D: -
V: TRBV30
CDR3: CAWSVRYGGGLNNEQFF
DNA: TGTGCCTGGAGTGTTCGATACGGCGGGGGCCTAAACAATGAGCAGTTCTTC

size: -
J: TRBJ1-2
D: -
V: TRBV6-2/TRBV6-3
CDR3: CASSYMGGYTF
DNA: TGTGCCAGCAGTTACATGGGCGGCTACACCTTC

size: -
J: TRBJ1-2
D: -
V: TRBV18
CDR3: CASSTDRNNYGYTF
DNA: TGTGCCAGCTCAACAGACAGGAATAACTATGGCTACACCTTC

size: -
J: TRBJ2-7
D: -
V: TRBV2
CDR3: CASSDLPHEQYF
DNA: TGTGCCAGCAGTGACCTCCCCCACGAGCAGTACTTC

size: -
J: TRBJ1-4
D: -
V: TRBV19
CDR3: CASSVLGVTNEKLFF
DNA: TGTGCCAGTAGTGTCCTAGGGGTAACTAATGAAAAACTGTTTTTT

size: -
J: TRBJ1-1
D: -
V: TRBV14
CDR3: CASSQAQTGIGVNTEAFF
DNA: TGTGCCAGCAGCCAAGCCCAGACAGGCATCGGGGTGAACACTGAAGCTTTCTTT

size: -
J: TRBJ2-3
D: TRBD2
V: TRBV24-1
CDR3: CATSDTGLAGETDTQYF
DNA: TGTGCCACCAGTGATACGGGACTAGCGGGGGAGACAGATACGCAGTATTTT

size: medium-sized
J: TRBJ1-1
D: -
V: TRBV7-9
CDR3: CASSLEAGDTEAFF
DNA: TGTGCCAGCAGCTTAGAGGCGGGGGACACTGAAGCTTTCTTT

size: few
J: TRBJ1-6
D: TRBD1
V: TRBV7-9
CDR3: CASSLGQGFYNSPLHF
DNA: TGTGCCAGCAGCTTGGGACAGGGGTTCTATAATTCACCCCTCCACTTT

size: -
J: TRBJ1-6
D: TRBD1
V: TRBV30
CDR3: CAWTTGGGFRNSPLHF
DNA: TGTGCCTGGACTACAGGGGGCGGGTTCCGAAATTCACCCCTCCACTTT

size: few
J: TRBJ1-1
D: -
V: TRBV18
CDR3: CASSPGRNTEAFF
DNA: TGTGCCAGCTCTCCCGGGAGGAACACTGAAGCTTTCTTT

size: -
J: TRBJ2-7
D: -
V: TRBV11-3
CDR3: CASSFLTGHEQYF
DNA: TGTGCCAGCAGCTTTCTTACAGGACACGAGCAGTACTTC

size: -
J: TRBJ2-5
D: TRBD2
V: TRBV4-3
CDR3: CASSPVPAGVQETQYF
DNA: TGCGCCAGCAGCCCGGTTCCAGCGGGGGTTCAAGAGACCCAGTACTTC

size: once
J: TRBJ2-3
D: TRBD1
V: TRBV7-8
CDR3: CASSTGQNTDTQYF
DNA: TGTGCCAGCAGCACGGGACAGAACACAGATACGCAGTATTTT

size: -
J: TRBJ2-5
D: -
V: TRBV28
CDR3: CASSFGATETQYF
DNA: TGTGCCAGCAGTTTTGGGGCTACGGAGACCCAGTACTTC

size: few
J: TRBJ1-2
D: -
V: TRBV6-1
CDR3: CASSEVTGWASYTF
DNA: TGTGCCAGCAGTGAGGTAACAGGTTGGGCTAGCTACACCTTC

size: -
J: TRBJ2-2
D: -
V: TRBV28
CDR3: CASSLLRNLGTGELFF
DNA: TGTGCCAGCAGTCTCCTCAGGAACTTGGGCACCGGGGAGCTGTTTTTT

size: -
J: TRBJ2-3
D: TRBD2
V: TRBV9
CDR3: CASSVGELAGTDTQYF
DNA: TGTGCCAGCAGCGTAGGGGAGCTAGCGGGCACAGATACGCAGTATTTT